Shown below are 32 T cell receptor beta chains from a single sample sequenced in a study of shared clonotypes between healthy human individuals. Method: immunoSEQ multiplex PCR; TCRdb's copy keeps in-frame clones and lacks some. Of approximately 480,000 clones in the sample, about 79% are singletons; the top ten hold approximately 13%. Sample: PBMCs. All receptors derive from a woman aged 35 to 49 in good health. Some clones in this sample may be carry-over from other donors' samples.

The chain is built from TRBV6-5 and TRBJ2-2; D is uncertain. Germline V gene lookup returns CDR1 MNHEY and CDR2 SVGAGI. The CDR3 consists of 15 residues. V was cut by 2 bases and J by 4 bases, with 11 bases left in between. The CDR3 region has the DNA TGTGCCAGCAGTTACGGGCTAGGCTCCACCGGGGAGCTGTTTTTT. The encoded protein is CASSYGLGSTGELFF.

This chain joins TRBV28 and TRBJ2-4; D possibly corresponds to TRBD2 (6 bases). The germline CDR1 and CDR2 sequences are MDHEN and SYDVKM. The V gene lost 5 bases and the J gene lost 0 bases, with 11 bases spanning the gap. The CDR3 has 15 residues. CDR3 region: CASSRGTLAKNIQYF. CDR3 bases: TGTGCCAGCAGTCGCGGGACGCTAGCCAAAAACATTCAGTACTTC.

With regard to this clone: At one of its ends the junction is not consistent with the germline gene, which may arise from a read error. The chain joins TRBV27 to TRBJ1-1; a possible D gene is TRBD1 (5 bases). This CDR3 region has 15 residues. Per germline, CDR1 MNHEY and CDR2 SMNVEV (reference sequence). In DNA form, the CDR3 reads TGTACCAGCAGTTTATCATGGGGCTTCAACACTGAAGCTTTCTTT. It codes for CTSSLSWGFNTEAFF.

There are a few counts of this clone. The chain links TRBV4-1 to TRBJ2-7; 9 bases align to TRBD1. Germline V gene lookup returns CDR1 MGHRA and CDR2 YSYEKL. With V trimmed by 1 base and J by 6 bases, 7 bases remained unmatched. This CDR3 has 15 residues. CDR3 nucleotides: TGCGCCAGCAGCCAAGCGCCGGGACAGGGTCGCGAGCAGTACTTC. As protein: CASSQAPGQGREQYF.

The V and J genes are TRBV4-2 and TRBJ2-5, with D unresolved. V was trimmed by 0 bases and J by 9 bases, leaving 11 bases between them. Germline CDR1 reads LGHNA; CDR2 reads YNFKEQ. This CDR3 has 13 amino acids. The CDR3 DNA reads as TGTGCCAGCAGCCAAGACCCAGAAAAGGCCCAGTACTTC. This sequence encodes CASSQDPEKAQYF.

Regarding this clone: This sample includes further DNA sequences coding for the same CDR3. V and J are TRBV11-2 and TRBJ2-1, with 7 bases that match TRBD1. Trimming cost V 4 bases and J 4 bases; bases outside gene matches: 1. There are 13 residues in the CDR3. CDR1 and CDR2 from the germline V gene are SGHAT and FQNNGV. The CDR3 protein is CASSSDRYNEQFF. CDR3 nucleotides: TGTGCCAGCAGCTCGGACAGGTACAATGAGCAGTTCTTC.

The rearrangement links TRBV15 to TRBJ2-1, with a tentative D call TRBD1 (5 bases). CDR1 and CDR2 (germline): LNHNV, YYDKDF (reference sequence). Trimming pared 1 base from V and 10 bases from J, leaving 14 bases between. The length of the CDR3 is 14 residues. The CDR3 DNA follows: TGTGCCACCAGCAGAGTAGGGGTCGCCGTCGAGCAGTTCTTC. Encoded protein: CATSRVGVAVEQFF.

This clone turned up a few times. The gene calls are TRBV4-1 and TRBJ1-1; D gene ambiguous. The CDR3 consists of 16 residues. CDR1 is MGHRA, CDR2 YSYEKL, per germline. The V end was cut by 2 bases, the J end by 2 bases, with 15 bases between. The CDR3 spells CASSQLVHIQNTEAFF. As DNA, the CDR3 is TGCGCCAGCAGCCAATTGGTGCACATCCAAAACACTGAAGCTTTCTTT.

The J gene is TRBJ2-2, the V gene TRBV7-9, with 7 positions matching TRBD2. The CDR3 totals 16 residues. In germline, CDR1 is SEHNR, CDR2 FQNEAQ (reference sequence). V was clipped by 5 bases and J by 2 bases; unmatched bases: 8. This CDR3 is CASSPPGLSNTGELFF. The DNA of the CDR3 is TGTGCCAGCAGCCCACCGGGACTATCCAACACCGGGGAGCTGTTTTTT.

The CDR3, as DNA: TGTGCCAGCAGCCAAGATGGAGGGGTCTGGGGCTACACCTTC. Its translation: CASSQDGGVWGYTF. The chain links TRBV4-2 to TRBJ1-2; D might be TRBD1 (5 bases). The germline CDR1 and CDR2 sequences are LGHNA and YNFKEQ. The CDR3 is made up of 14 amino acids. The ends were cut back, 0 bases at V and 8 bases at J, with 13 bases in the middle.

CDR3 region: CASSVTSGRRISYNEQFF. In DNA form, the CDR3 reads TGTGCCAGCAGCGTGACTAGCGGAAGAAGGATCTCCTACAATGAGCAGTTCTTC. The rearrangement joins TRBV9 to TRBJ2-1, with 9 bases identical to TRBD2. Germline V gene data show CDR1 as SGDLS and CDR2 as YYNGEE. This CDR3 comprises 18 residues. The V segment lost 2 bases and the J segment 0 bases; nucleotides outside the gene matches: 9.

The chain uses TRBV6-5 and TRBJ2-3, with unresolved D. The V end lost 5 bases, the J end lost 1 base, and 10 bases lay between the germline ends. The V gene's germline CDR1 is MNHEY and CDR2 SVGAGI. This CDR3 spans 14 amino acids. The CDR3 DNA reads TGTGCCAGCAGTCTCCGACGGGGCACAGATACGCAGTATTTT. Its protein is CASSLRRGTDTQYF.

This chain links TRBV19 with TRBJ2-7; possibly TRBD2 for D (6 bases). Germline CDR1 is LNHDA and CDR2 is SQIVND (reference sequence). V lost 3 bases to trimming and J lost 0 bases, with 12 bases between them. The CDR3 is made up of 15 amino acids. The CDR3, as DNA: TGTGCCAGTAGTATTGGAGGGGACCGCTCCTACGAGCAGTACTTC. Its protein product is CASSIGGDRSYEQYF.

CDR3 DNA sequence: TGTGCCAGCAGCTGGAGACTAGCGGGAGATATGACCGGGGAGCTGTTTTTT. It specifies CASSWRLAGDMTGELFF. J is TRBJ2-2 and V is TRBV5-4, with TRBD2 identical over 12 bases. The CDR3 contains 17 residues. V lost 3 bases to trimming and J lost 5 bases; unmatched junction nucleotides: 8. CDR1 and CDR2 from the germline V gene are SGHNT and YYREEE (reference sequence).

CDR3 amino acids: CAITGRATGGYNEQFF. CDR3 in DNA: TGTGCCATCACCGGAAGGGCGACAGGGGGCTACAATGAGCAGTTCTTC. V and J are TRBV10-3 and TRBJ2-1; 9 bases map to TRBD1. CDR1 is ENHRY, CDR2 SYGVKD, per germline. The CDR3 is 16 amino acids. V lost 7 bases to trimming and J lost 3 bases; unmatched junction nucleotides: 10.

The rearrangement links TRBV19 to TRBJ2-3; 7 nucleotides align to TRBD2. The CDR3 length is 13 residues. V gave up 8 bases and J gave up 6 bases; unmatched junction bases: 8. Germline loops: CDR1 LNHDA, CDR2 SQIVND (reference sequence). CDR3 DNA sequence: TGTGCCAGTGGGACTACCACTCCGGATACGCAGTATTTT. Translated: CASGTTTPDTQYF.

The J gene is TRBJ2-7, the V gene TRBV6-6; 9 nucleotides agree with TRBD1. The CDR3 runs to 14 residues. J was trimmed by 7 bases and V by 6 bases; bases with no gene match: 10. CDR1 and CDR2 (germline): MNHNY, SVGAGI (reference sequence). The CDR3 protein is CASSRGQGDSEQYF. The CDR3 DNA reads as TGTGCCAGCAGCCGGGGACAGGGAGATTCTGAGCAGTACTTC.

The V gene is TRBV21-1, the J gene TRBJ2-7. TRBV21-1 is an annotated pseudogene. The CDR3 has 15 residues. The CDR3 DNA follows: TGTGCCAGCAGCAGCCGGGACCACAACACCTACGAGCAGTACTTC. Its protein product is CASSSRDHNTYEQYF.

The chain recombines TRBV5-1 with TRBJ2-2; D is unresolved. Germline V gene sequence: CDR1 SGHRS, CDR2 YFSETQ. The CDR3 is 13 amino acids. Trimming left V 5 bases short and J 10 bases short, with 15 bases between. DNA for the CDR3: TGCGCCAGCAGGAAAGGAGCGTTGGAGGAGCTGTTTTTT. As protein: CASRKGALEELFF.

The V gene is TRBV18, the J gene TRBJ2-7; D uncertain. This CDR3 contains 11 residues. V lost 5 bases to trimming and J lost 3 bases, with 5 bases between them. Germline CDR1 KGHSH, CDR2 LQKENI. The CDR3 sequence: CASSSGYEQYF. The CDR3 DNA follows: TGTGCCAGCTCATCTGGCTACGAGCAGTACTTC.

The chain joins TRBV4-2 to TRBJ1-5, with 9 bases aligning to TRBD1. This CDR3 is built from 18 residues. The ends lost 0 bases at V and 0 bases at J; junction bases unmatched: 6. CDR1 and CDR2 from the germline V gene are LGHNA and YNFKEQ. This CDR3 is CASSQEFGTGRSNQPQHF. CDR3 nucleotides: TGTGCCAGCAGCCAAGAGTTTGGGACAGGGCGTAGCAATCAGCCCCAGCATTTT.

The gene calls are TRBV28 and TRBJ2-1, with 10 bases that match TRBD2. Trimming at V came to 1 base and at J to 11 bases, leaving 14 bases not matched to a gene. Germline values: CDR1 MDHEN, CDR2 SYDVKM. CDR3 length equals 17 residues. The CDR3 sequence: CASSLSTSGILTLKQFF. The DNA of the CDR3 is TGTGCCAGCAGTTTATCAACTAGCGGGATTCTAACACTCAAGCAGTTCTTC.

The chain couples TRBV6-5 to TRBJ1-5, with D possibly being TRBD1 (5 bases). This CDR3 spans 12 amino acids. From germline, CDR1 is MNHEY and CDR2 SVGAGI. Trimming shortened V by 10 bases and J by 3 bases, and 10 bases separated the two germline ends. CDR3 in amino acids: CATGGPNQPQHF. Here the CDR3 DNA reads TGTGCCACCGGGGGTCCCAATCAGCCCCAGCATTTT.

The chain couples TRBV28 to TRBJ2-1; D is ambiguous. Germline CDR1 and CDR2: MDHEN and SYDVKM. There are 15 residues in the CDR3. V was cut by 5 bases and J by 9 bases, with 20 bases left in between. In DNA form, the CDR3 reads TGTGCCAGCAGTCCCGAAATAGCTGGTTTTGGTGAGCAGTTCTTC. Protein sequence: CASSPEIAGFGEQFF.

The rearrangement links TRBV29-1 to TRBJ2-7, with D hard to call. The CDR3 has 14 amino acids. Germline-derived CDR1 and CDR2 are SQVTM and ANQGSEA. The ends were cut back, 7 bases at V and 3 bases at J, with 19 bases in the middle. The CDR3 DNA sequence: TGCAGCGCCAAGATCGCCACACTGAACTACGAGCAGTACTTC. Amino acid sequence: CSAKIATLNYEQYF.

The chain links TRBV4-2 to TRBJ2-1; 8 positions agree with TRBD1. The V gene end was trimmed by 5 bases and the J gene end by 2 bases; junction bases not matched to a gene: 8. CDR1 is LGHNA, CDR2 YNFKEQ, per germline. This CDR3 is built from 16 residues. The CDR3 coding sequence is TGTGCCAGCAGCTCGAGGGACAGGACCCCCTACAATGAGCAGTTCTTC. As protein: CASSSRDRTPYNEQFF.

CDR3 residues: CASSLESSQETQYF. Written as DNA, the CDR3 is TGCGCCAGCAGCTTGGAGTCTAGCCAAGAGACCCAGTACTTC. The chain recombines TRBV5-1 with TRBJ2-5; D is unresolved. Trimming removed 0 bases from V and 1 base from J, with 7 bases in between. Per germline, CDR1 SGHRS and CDR2 YFSETQ. The CDR3 spans 14 residues.

The sample holds many counts of this clone. The chain has TRBV27 and TRBJ2-2; 7 bases agree with TRBD1. CDR1 is MNHEY, CDR2 SMNVEV, per germline (reference sequence). The CDR3 loop spans 13 amino acids. V trimming: 5 bases; J trimming: 7 bases; junction bases outside the gene matches: 4. The CDR3 protein is CASSPAGGGELFF. CDR3 nucleotides: TGTGCCAGCAGTCCCGCAGGGGGCGGGGAGCTGTTTTTT.

This chain joins TRBV5-1 and TRBJ1-1; unclear D gene. V lost 0 bases, J lost 6 bases, and 9 bases lay in between. The V gene's germline CDR1 is SGHRS and CDR2 YFSETQ. The CDR3 runs to 13 residues. The CDR3 region has the DNA TGCGCCAGCAGCTTGGGACTCGGCTCTGAAGCTTTCTTT. Residues: CASSLGLGSEAFF. The full variable domain, in which reference TRBV5-1 and TRBJ1-1 provide the parts outside the CDR3, is KAGVTQTPRYLIKTRGQQVTLSCSPISGHRSVSWYQQTPGQGLQFLFEYFSETQRNKGNFPGRFSGRQFSNSRSEMNVSTLELGDSALYLCASSLGLGSEAFFGQGTRLTVV.

The chain has TRBV7-2 and TRBJ2-1; 13 nucleotides agree with TRBD2. After removal of 2 bases from V and 6 bases from J, the junction contained 4 bases not matched to a gene. Germline-derived CDR1 and CDR2 are SGHTA and FQGNSA. The CDR3 totals 16 residues. CDR3 sequence: CASSLRTSGSFNEQFF. CDR3 sequence (DNA): TGTGCCAGCAGCTTACGGACTAGCGGGAGTTTCAATGAGCAGTTCTTC.

V is TRBV5-6 and J is TRBJ2-7; D is perhaps TRBD2 (5 bases). Germline-derived CDR1 and CDR2 are SGHDT and YYEEEE. V was shortened by 8 bases and J by 4 bases, with 16 bases between the two germline ends. The CDR3 totals 13 residues. The CDR3 loop reads CASTRRGPYEQYF. CDR3 bases: TGTGCCAGTACACGCCGAGGGCCTTACGAGCAGTACTTC.

In its sample, this clone was seen a few times. The CDR3 nucleotides are TGTGCCAGCAGCCCGAGACTCGCACTTTACACAGATACGCAGTATTTT. It yields the protein CASSPRLALYTDTQYF. V is TRBV9 and J is TRBJ2-3; D uncertain. Looked up from germline, CDR1 is SGDLS and CDR2 is YYNGEE. CDR3 size: 16 residues. The ends were cut back, 4 bases at V and 2 bases at J, with 17 bases in the middle.